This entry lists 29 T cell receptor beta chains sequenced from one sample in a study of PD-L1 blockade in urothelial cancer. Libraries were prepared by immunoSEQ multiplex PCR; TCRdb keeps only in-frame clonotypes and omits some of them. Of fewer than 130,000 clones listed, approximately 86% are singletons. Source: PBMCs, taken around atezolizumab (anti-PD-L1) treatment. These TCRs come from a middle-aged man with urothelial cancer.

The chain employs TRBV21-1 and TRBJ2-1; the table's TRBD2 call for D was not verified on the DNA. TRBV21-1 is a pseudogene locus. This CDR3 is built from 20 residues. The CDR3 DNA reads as TGTGCCAGCAGCAATCCCCCCTGGACTAGCGGTCGGAGCTCCTACAATGAGCAGTTCTTC. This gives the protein CASSNPPWTSGRSSYNEQFF.

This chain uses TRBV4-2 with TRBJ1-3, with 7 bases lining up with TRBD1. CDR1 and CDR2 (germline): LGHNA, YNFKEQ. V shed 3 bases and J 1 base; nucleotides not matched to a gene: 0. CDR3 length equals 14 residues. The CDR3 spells CASSQTGSGNTIYF. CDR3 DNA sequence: TGTGCCAGCAGCCAGACAGGGTCTGGAAACACCATATATTTT.

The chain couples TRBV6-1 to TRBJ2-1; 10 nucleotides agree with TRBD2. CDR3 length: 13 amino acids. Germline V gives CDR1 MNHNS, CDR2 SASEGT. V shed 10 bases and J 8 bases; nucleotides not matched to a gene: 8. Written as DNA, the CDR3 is TGTGCCACCCGAGGTAGCGGGAGGTATGAGCAGTTCTTC. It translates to CATRGSGRYEQFF.

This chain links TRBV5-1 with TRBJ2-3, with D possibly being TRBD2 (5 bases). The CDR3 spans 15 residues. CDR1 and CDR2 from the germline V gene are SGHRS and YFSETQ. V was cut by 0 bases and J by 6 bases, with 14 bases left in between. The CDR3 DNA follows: TGCGCCAGCAGCTTGGCCGGGGTTATAGCGGATACGCAGTATTTT. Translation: CASSLAGVIADTQYF.

CDR3 region: CASSIAGLNTGELFF. CDR3 DNA: TGTGCCAGTAGTATAGCAGGGCTGAACACCGGGGAGCTGTTTTTT. The chain combines TRBV19 with TRBJ2-2; possibly TRBD1 for D (5 bases). This CDR3 is 15 amino acids long. The germline V gene encodes CDR1 LNHDA and CDR2 SQIVND (reference sequence). The V end lost 1 base, the J end lost 1 base, and 7 bases lay between the germline ends.

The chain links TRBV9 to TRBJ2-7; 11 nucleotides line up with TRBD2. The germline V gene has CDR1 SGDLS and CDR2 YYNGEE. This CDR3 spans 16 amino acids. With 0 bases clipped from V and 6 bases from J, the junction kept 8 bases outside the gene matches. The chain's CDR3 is CASSVVEGLAEREQYF. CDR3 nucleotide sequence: TGTGCCAGCAGCGTAGTTGAGGGACTAGCGGAGCGCGAGCAGTACTTC.

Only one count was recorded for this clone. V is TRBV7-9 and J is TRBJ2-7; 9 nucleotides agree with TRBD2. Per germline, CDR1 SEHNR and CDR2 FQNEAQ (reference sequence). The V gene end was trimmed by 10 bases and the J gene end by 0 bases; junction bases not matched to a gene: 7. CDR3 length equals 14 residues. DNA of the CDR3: TGTGCCACCTCCGTTAGCGGGAGCTCCTACGAGCAGTACTTC. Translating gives CATSVSGSSYEQYF. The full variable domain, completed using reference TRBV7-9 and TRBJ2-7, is DTGVSQNPRHKITKRGQNVTFRCDPISEHNRLYWYRQTLGQGPEFLTYFQNEAQLEKSRLLSDRFSAERPKGSFSTLEIQRTEQGDSAMYLCATSVSGSSYEQYFGPGTRLTVT.

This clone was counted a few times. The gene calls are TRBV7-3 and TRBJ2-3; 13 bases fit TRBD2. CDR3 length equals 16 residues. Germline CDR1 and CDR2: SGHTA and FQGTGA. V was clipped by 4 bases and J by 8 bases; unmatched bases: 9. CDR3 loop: CASSSGLAGSQSTQYF. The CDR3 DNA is TGTGCCAGCAGCTCGGGACTAGCGGGATCTCAGAGTACGCAGTATTTT.

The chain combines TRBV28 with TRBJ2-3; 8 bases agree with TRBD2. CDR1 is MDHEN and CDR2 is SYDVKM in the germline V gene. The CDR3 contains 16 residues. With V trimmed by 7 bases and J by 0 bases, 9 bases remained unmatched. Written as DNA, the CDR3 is TGTGCCAGCAACCCTTTTGGGACTAGTAGCACAGATACGCAGTATTTT. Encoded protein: CASNPFGTSSTDTQYF.

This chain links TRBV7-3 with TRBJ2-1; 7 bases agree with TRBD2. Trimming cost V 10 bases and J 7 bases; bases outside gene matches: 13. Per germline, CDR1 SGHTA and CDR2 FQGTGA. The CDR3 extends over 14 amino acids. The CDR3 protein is CATTSREGGNEQFF. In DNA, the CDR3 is TGTGCCACTACTTCGAGGGAGGGAGGGAATGAGCAGTTCTTC. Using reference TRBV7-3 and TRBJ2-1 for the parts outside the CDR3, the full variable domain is GAGVSQTPSNKVTEKGKYVELRCDPISGHTALYWYRQSLGQGPEFLIYFQGTGAADDSGLPNDRFFAVRPEGSVSTLKIQRTERGDSAVYLCATTSREGGNEQFFGPGTRLTVL.

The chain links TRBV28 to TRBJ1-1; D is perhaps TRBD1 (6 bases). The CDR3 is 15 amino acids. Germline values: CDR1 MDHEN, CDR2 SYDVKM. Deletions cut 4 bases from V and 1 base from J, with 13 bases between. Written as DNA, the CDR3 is TGTGCCAGCAGTTCGACGGGACAAACGAACACTGAAGCTTTCTTT. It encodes CASSSTGQTNTEAFF.

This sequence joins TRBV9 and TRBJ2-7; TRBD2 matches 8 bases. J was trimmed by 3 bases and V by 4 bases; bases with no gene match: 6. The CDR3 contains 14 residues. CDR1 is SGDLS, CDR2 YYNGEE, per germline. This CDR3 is CASSPSGSSYEQYF. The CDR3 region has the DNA TGTGCCAGCAGCCCGAGCGGGAGTAGCTACGAGCAGTACTTC.

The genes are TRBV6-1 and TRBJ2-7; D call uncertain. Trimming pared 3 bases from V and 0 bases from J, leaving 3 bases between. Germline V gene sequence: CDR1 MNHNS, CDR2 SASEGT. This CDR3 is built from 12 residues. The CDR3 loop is CASSDSSYEQYF. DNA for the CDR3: TGTGCCAGCAGTGATAGCTCCTACGAGCAGTACTTC.

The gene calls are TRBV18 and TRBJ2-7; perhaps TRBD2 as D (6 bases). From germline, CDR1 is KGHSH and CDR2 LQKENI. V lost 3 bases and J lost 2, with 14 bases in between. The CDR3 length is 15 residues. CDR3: CASSPFGGATYEQYF. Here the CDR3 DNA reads TGTGCCAGCTCACCTTTCGGCGGGGCCACCTACGAGCAGTACTTC.

The CDR3 DNA sequence: TGTGCCAGCAGCAAAGTCGGGCCCCCGGCAGGGGAAGAGACCCAGTACTTC. Translated, it gives CASSKVGPPAGEETQYF. The V call is TRBV21-1, the J call TRBJ2-5; TRBD1 is the table's D call, not checked against the DNA. TRBV21-1 is described as a pseudogene. This CDR3 is 17 amino acids long.

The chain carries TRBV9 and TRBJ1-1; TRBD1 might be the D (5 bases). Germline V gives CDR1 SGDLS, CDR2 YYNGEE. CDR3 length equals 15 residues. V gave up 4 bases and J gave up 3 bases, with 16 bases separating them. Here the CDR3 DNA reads TGTGCCAGCAGCTCCCCCCGGGGCGGGGACACTGAAGCTTTCTTT. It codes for CASSSPRGGDTEAFF.

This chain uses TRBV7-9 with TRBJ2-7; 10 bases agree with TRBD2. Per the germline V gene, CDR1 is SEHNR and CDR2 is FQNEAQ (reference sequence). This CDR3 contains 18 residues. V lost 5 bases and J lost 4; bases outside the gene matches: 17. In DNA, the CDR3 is TGTGCCAGCAGCACGATAGAAATAGCGGGAGGCACTAAATACGAGCAGTACTTC. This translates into CASSTIEIAGGTKYEQYF.

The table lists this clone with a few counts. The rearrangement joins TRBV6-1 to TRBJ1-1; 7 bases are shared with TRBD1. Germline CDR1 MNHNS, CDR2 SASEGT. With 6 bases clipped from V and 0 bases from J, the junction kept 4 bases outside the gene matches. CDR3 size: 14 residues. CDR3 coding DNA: TGTGCCAGCAGGGGACAGCCCATGAACACTGAAGCTTTCTTT. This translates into CASRGQPMNTEAFF.

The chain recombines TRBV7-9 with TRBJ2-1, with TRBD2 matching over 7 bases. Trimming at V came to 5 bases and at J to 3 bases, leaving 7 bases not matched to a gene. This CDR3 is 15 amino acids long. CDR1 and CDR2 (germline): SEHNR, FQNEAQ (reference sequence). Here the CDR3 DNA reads TGTGCCAGCAGCCCTCGACTAGCTTTCTACAATGAGCAGTTCTTC. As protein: CASSPRLAFYNEQFF.

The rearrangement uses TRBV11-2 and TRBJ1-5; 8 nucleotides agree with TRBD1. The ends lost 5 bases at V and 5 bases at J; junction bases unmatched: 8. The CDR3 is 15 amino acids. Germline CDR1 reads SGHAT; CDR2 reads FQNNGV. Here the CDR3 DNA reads TGTGCCAGCAGCCTAAGGGGACAGGCGGATCAGCCCCAGCATTTT. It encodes CASSLRGQADQPQHF. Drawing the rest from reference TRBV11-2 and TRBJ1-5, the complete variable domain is EAGVAQSPRYKIIEKRQSVAFWCNPISGHATLYWYQQILGQGPKLLIQFQNNGVVDDSQLPKDRFSAERLKGVDSTLKIQPAKLEDSAVYLCASSLRGQADQPQHFGDGTRLSIL.

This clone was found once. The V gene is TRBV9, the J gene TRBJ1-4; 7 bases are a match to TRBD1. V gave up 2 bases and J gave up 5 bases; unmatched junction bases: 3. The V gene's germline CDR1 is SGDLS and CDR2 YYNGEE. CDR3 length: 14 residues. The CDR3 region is CASSVEGGNEKLFF. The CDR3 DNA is TGTGCCAGCAGCGTGGAAGGGGGCAATGAAAAACTGTTTTTT.

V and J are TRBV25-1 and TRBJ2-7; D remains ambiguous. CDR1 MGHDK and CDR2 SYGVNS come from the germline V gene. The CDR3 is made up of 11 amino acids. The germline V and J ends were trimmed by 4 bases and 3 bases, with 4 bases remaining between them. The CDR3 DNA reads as TGTGCCAGCAGTGCCTACTACGAGCAGTACTTC. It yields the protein CASSAYYEQYF.

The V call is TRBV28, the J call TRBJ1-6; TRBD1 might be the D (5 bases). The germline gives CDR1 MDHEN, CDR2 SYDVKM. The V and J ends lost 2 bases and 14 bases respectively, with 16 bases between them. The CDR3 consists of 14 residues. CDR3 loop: CASSLTSEGRALHF. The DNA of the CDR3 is TGTGCCAGCAGTTTAACTTCGGAGGGGCGGGCCCTCCACTTT.

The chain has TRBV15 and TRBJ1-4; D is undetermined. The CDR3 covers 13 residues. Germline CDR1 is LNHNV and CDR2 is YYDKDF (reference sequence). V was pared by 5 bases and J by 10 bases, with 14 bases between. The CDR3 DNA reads TGTGCCACCAGCTTGGTCGTCAGTGGAAAACTGTTTTTT. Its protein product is CATSLVVSGKLFF. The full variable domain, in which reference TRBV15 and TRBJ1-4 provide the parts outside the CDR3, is DAMVIQNPRYQVTQFGKPVTLSCSQTLNHNVMYWYQQKSSQAPKLLFHYYDKDFNNEADTPDNFQSRRPNTSFCFLDIRSPGLGDTAMYLCATSLVVSGKLFFGSGTQLSVL.

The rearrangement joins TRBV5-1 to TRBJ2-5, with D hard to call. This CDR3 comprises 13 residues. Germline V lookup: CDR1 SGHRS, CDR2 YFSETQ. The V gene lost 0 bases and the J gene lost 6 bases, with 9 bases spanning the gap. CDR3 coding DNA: TGCGCCAGCAGCTTGGGAGAGGCTCAGACCCAGTACTTC. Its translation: CASSLGEAQTQYF.

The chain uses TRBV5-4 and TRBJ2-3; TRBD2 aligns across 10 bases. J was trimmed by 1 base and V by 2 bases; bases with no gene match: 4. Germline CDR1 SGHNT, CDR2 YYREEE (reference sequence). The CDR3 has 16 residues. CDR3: CASSFLAGVGTDTQYF. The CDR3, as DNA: TGTGCCAGCAGCTTTCTAGCGGGAGTGGGCACAGATACGCAGTATTTT.

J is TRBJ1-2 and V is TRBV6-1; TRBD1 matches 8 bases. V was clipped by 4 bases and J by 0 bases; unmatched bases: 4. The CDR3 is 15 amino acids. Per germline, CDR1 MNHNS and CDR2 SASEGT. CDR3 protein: CASSARTGTNYGYTF. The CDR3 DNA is TGTGCCAGCAGTGCCCGGACAGGGACTAACTATGGCTACACCTTC.

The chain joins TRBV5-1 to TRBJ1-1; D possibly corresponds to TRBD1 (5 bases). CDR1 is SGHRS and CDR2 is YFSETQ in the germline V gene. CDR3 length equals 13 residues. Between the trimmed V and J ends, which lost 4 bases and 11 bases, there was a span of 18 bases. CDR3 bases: TGCGCCAGCAGCGAGGGACTCCCCCGACGGGCTTTCTTT. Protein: CASSEGLPRRAFF.

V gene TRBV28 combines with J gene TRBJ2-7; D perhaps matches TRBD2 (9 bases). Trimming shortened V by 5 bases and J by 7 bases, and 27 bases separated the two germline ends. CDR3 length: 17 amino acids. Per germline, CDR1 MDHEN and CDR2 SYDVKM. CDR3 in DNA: TGTGCCAGCAGTGGAGGACAGGGTGCGGGGGGGAGTTGGGAGCAGTACTTC. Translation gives CASSGGQGAGGSWEQYF. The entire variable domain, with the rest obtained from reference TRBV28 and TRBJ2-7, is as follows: DVKVTQSSRYLVKRTGEKVFLECVQDMDHENMFWYRQDPGLGLRLIYFSYDVKMKEKGDIPEGYSVSREKKERFSLILESASTNQTSMYLCASSGGQGAGGSWEQYFGPGTRLTVT.